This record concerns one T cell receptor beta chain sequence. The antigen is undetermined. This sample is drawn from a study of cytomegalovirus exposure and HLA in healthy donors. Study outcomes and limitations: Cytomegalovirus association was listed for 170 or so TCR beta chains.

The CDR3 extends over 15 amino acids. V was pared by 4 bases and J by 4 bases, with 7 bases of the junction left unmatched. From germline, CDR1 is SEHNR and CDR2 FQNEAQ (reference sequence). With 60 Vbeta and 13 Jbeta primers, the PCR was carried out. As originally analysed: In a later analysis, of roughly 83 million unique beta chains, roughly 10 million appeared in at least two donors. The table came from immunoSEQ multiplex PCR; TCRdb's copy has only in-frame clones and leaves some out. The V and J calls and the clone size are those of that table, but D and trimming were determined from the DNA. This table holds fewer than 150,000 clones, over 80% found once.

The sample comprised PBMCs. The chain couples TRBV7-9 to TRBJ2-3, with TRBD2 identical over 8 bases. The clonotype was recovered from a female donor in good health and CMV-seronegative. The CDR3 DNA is TGTGCCAGCAGCTCCCCTAGCGGGCGGGCAGATACGCAGTATTTT. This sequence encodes CASSSPSGRADTQYF.